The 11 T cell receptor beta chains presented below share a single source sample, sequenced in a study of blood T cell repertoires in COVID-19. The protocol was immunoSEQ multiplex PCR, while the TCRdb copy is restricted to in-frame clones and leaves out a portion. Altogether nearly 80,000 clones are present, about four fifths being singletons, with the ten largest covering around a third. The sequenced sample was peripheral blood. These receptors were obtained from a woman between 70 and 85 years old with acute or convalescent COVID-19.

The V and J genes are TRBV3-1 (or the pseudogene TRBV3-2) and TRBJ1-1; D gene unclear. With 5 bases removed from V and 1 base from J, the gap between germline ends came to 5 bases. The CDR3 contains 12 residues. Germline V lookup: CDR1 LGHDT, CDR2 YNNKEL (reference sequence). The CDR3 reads CASSIRNTEAFF. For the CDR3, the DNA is TGTGCCAGCAGCATCCGGAACACTGAAGCTTTCTTT.

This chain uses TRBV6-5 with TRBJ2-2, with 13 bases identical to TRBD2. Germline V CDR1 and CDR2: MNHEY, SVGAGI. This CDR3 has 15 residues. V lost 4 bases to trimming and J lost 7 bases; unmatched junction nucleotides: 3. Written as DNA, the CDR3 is TGTGCCAGCAGTTGGACTAGCGGGGGAGGCGGGGAGCTGTTTTTT. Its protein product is CASSWTSGGGGELFF.

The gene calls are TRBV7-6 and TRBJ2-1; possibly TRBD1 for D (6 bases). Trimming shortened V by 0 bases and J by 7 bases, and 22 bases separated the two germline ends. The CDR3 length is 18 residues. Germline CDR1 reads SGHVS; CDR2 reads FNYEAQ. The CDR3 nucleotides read TGTGCCAGCAGCTTAGCGCTAGGAAAGGGGGACCTGGGGAATGAGCAGTTCTTC. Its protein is CASSLALGKGDLGNEQFF.

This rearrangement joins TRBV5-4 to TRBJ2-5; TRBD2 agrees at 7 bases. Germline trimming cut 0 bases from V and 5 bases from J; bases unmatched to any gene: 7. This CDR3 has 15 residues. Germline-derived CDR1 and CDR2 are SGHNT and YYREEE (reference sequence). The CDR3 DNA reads TGTGCCAGCAGCTTGGGCGGGAGCGGTGAGGAGACCCAGTACTTC. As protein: CASSLGGSGEETQYF.

CDR3 protein: CATSDYGQGTGELFF. CDR3 DNA: TGTGCCACCAGTGATTACGGACAGGGAACCGGGGAGCTGTTTTTT. The J gene is TRBJ2-2, the V gene TRBV24-1, with 8 bases matching TRBD1. This CDR3 has 15 amino acids. The germline V gene has CDR1 KGHDR and CDR2 SFDVKD. The V segment lost 2 bases and the J segment 5 bases; nucleotides outside the gene matches: 3.

CDR3 residues: CASSQEKSPNEKLFF. CDR3 bases: TGCGCCAGCAGCCAAGAAAAATCTCCTAATGAAAAACTGTTTTTT. This chain joins TRBV4-1 and TRBJ1-4; D is unresolved. CDR3 size: 15 residues. The V end lost 0 bases, the J end lost 3 bases, and 8 bases lay between the germline ends. Germline V gives CDR1 MGHRA, CDR2 YSYEKL.

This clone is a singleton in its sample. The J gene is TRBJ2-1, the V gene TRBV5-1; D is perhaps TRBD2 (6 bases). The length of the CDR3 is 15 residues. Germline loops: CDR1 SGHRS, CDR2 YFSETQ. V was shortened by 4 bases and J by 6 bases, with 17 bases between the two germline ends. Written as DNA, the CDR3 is TGCGCCAGCAGCCTCTGGCGGGACTCCACCAATGAGCAGTTCTTC. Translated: CASSLWRDSTNEQFF.

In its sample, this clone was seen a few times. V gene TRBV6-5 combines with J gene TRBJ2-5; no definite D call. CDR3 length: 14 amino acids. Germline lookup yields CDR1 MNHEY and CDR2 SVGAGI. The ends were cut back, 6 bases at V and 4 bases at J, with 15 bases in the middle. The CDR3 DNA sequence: TGTGCCAGCAGGGATTGGCGTGAGGCAGAGACCCAGTACTTC. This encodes CASRDWREAETQYF.

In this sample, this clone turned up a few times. The CDR3 nucleotides are TGTGCCAGCAGCGTAGCGGGGGGGGGAGAGACCCAGTACTTC. Its protein is CASSVAGGGETQYF. This chain uses TRBV9 with TRBJ2-5, with TRBD2 matching over 8 bases. The CDR3 has 14 residues. The germline V gene encodes CDR1 SGDLS and CDR2 YYNGEE. The trim removed 0 bases at V and 4 bases at J, leaving 2 bases unmatched.

This chain's CDR3 is CATSDYSYQPQHF. In DNA, the CDR3 is TGTGCCACCAGTGATTACAGCTATCAGCCCCAGCATTTT. The V gene is TRBV24-1, the J gene TRBJ1-5; D remains unclear. CDR3 length equals 13 residues. Germline CDR1 reads KGHDR; CDR2 reads SFDVKD. Deletions cut 2 bases from V and 5 bases from J, with 6 bases between.

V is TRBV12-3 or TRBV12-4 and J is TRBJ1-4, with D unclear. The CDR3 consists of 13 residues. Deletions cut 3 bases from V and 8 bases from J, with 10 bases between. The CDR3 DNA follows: TGTGCCAGCAGTTTGAGGTTTGGGGAAAAACTGTTTTTT. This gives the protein CASSLRFGEKLFF.